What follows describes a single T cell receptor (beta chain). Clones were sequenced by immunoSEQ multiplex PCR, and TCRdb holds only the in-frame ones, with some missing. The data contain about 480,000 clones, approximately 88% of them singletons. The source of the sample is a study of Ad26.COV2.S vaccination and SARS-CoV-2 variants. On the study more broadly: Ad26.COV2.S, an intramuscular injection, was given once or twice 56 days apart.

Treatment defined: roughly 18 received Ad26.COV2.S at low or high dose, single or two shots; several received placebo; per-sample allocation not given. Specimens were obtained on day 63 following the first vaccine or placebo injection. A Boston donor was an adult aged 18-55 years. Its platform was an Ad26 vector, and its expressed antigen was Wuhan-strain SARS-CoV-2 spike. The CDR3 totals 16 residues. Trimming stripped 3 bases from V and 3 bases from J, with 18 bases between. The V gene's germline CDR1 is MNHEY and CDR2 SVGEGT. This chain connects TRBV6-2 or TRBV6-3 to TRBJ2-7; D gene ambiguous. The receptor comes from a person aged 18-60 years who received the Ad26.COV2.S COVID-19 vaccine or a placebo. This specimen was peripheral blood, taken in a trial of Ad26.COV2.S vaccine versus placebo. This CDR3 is CASSYGLLSSGYEQYF. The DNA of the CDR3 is TGTGCCAGCAGTTATGGCCTCCTTTCTTCGGGCTACGAGCAGTACTTC.